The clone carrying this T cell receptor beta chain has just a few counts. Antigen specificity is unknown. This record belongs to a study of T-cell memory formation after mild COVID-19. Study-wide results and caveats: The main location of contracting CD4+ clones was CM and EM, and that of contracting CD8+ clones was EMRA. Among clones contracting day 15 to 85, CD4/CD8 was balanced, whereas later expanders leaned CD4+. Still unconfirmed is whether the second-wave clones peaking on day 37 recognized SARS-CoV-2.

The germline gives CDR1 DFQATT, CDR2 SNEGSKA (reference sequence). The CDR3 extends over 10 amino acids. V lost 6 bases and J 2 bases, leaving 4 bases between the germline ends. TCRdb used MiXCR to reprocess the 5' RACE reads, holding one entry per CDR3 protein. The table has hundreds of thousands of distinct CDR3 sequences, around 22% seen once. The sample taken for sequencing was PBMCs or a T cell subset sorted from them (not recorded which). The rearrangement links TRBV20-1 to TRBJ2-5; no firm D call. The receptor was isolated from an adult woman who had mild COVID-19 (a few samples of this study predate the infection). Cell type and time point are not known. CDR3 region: CSASQETQYF. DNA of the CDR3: TGCAGTGCGTCTCAAGAGACCCAGTACTTC.